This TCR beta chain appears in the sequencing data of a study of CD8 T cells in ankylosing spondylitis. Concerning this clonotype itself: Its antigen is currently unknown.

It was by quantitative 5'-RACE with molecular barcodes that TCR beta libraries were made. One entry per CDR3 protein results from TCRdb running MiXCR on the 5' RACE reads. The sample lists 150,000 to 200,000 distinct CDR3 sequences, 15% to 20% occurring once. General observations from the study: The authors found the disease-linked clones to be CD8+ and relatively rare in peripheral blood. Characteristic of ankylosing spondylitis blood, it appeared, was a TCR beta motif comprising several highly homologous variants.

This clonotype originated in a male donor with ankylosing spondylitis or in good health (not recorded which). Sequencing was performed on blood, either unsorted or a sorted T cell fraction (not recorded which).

The CDR3 bases are TGTGCCTGGAGTGTCGCTAGCAATCAGCCCCAGCATTTT. Translation: CAWSVASNQPQHF. The J gene is TRBJ1-5, the V gene TRBV30, with D unclear. The CDR3 is 13 amino acids. Trimming took 0 bases from V and 0 from J, leaving 3 bases between them. Looked up from germline, CDR1 is GTSNPN and CDR2 is SVGIG (reference sequence).